This T cell receptor beta chain was identified during a study of prognosis after radiotherapy for stage I lung cancer. J gave up 2 bases and V 0 bases, and 2 bases lay outside the gene matches. In germline, CDR1 is SGHTS, CDR2 YDEGEE. CDR3 length: 16 amino acids. By two-round multiplex PCR, the TCR beta CDR3 was amplified from genomic DNA. During first-round PCR, primers specific to each TRBV and TRBJ gene were used. Using its own MiXCR run on the multiplex PCR reads, TCRdb lists one record per CDR3 protein. The table lists some 25,000 distinct CDR3 sequences, under 40% of them singletons. Source: PBMCs, taken before or after stereotactic body radiation therapy (not recorded which). The V call is TRBV5-8, the J call TRBJ2-2; 9 bases are a match to TRBD2. The source is a donor over 45 with non-small cell lung cancer. CDR3: CASSLGTSANTGELFF. CDR3 nucleotides: TGTGCCAGCAGCTTGGGGACTAGCGCTAACACCGGGGAGCTGTTTTTT.